This entry lists 5 T cell receptor beta chains sequenced from one sample in a study of blood T cell repertoires in COVID-19 (dated by TCRdb to the early 2020s). Libraries were constructed by the immunoSEQ multiplex PCR assay. TCRdb obtained this table from immuneACCESS and retained in-frame rearrangements with V and J assigned. These tables miss some clones; where compared with another copy, unresolved V genes account for less than half of the shortfall, and the remainder is unexplained. The sample includes 70,000 to 90,000 clones, with about 74% observed a single time. Of the sample, roughly 2.6% is held by the ten largest clones. Material for sequencing was peripheral blood. These receptors were obtained from a human donor with acute or convalescent COVID-19. The donor label of this sample is uncertain.

The DNA of the CDR3 is TGTGCCAGCAGCCCCGCCGAGACAGTTGAAGCTTTCTTT. It is translated as CASSPAETVEAFF. The chain couples TRBV6-6 to TRBJ1-1; possible D gene TRBD1, 5 bases. The V end lost 6 bases, the J end lost 7 bases, and 15 bases lay between the germline ends. The germline V gene encodes CDR1 MNHNY and CDR2 SVGAGI (reference sequence). This CDR3 has 13 residues.

The V and J genes are TRBV19 and TRBJ2-1, with 14 bases matching TRBD2. V dropped 7 bases and J dropped 8; count of bases not matched to a gene: 10. Per the germline V gene, CDR1 is LNHDA and CDR2 is SQIVND (reference sequence). The CDR3 extends over 16 amino acids. This CDR3 reads CASTPGTSGGGDEQFF. CDR3 nucleotides: TGTGCCAGTACCCCCGGGACTAGCGGGGGCGGGGATGAGCAGTTCTTC.

This clone came up a few times. Germline is not matched at one junction end, which may reflect a read error. This chain joins TRBV7-7 and TRBJ2-2, with D possibly being TRBD2 (5 bases). The CDR3 totals 14 residues. Germline V gene lookup returns CDR1 SSHAT and CDR2 FNYEAQ (reference sequence). In nucleotides, the CDR3 is TGTGCTAGCAGCTCATCAACGGGGACCGGGGAGCTGTTTTTT. This encodes CASSSSTGTGELFF.

The chain is built from TRBV29-1 and TRBJ1-1, with 8 bases lining up with TRBD1. CDR3 size: 12 residues. Losses at the gene ends were 8 bases for V and 3 bases for J; bases not matched to a gene: 5. Per the germline V gene, CDR1 is SQVTM and CDR2 is ANQGSEA. CDR3 loop: CSSGQGDTEAFF. The DNA of the CDR3 is TGCAGCTCAGGACAGGGTGACACTGAAGCTTTCTTT.

The chain couples TRBV25-1 to TRBJ1-3; D is unclear. From germline, CDR1 is MGHDK and CDR2 SYGVNS. V lost 0 bases, J lost 1 base, and 7 bases lay in between. The CDR3 contains 15 residues. The CDR3 sequence is CASSEYPGSGNTIYF. The DNA of the CDR3 is TGTGCCAGCAGTGAATATCCAGGATCTGGAAACACCATATATTTT.